The present entry profiles one T cell receptor (beta chain) with its context. Its antigen is unknown. Conventional CD4 T cells were sorted as CD4+CD127+ cells. Assay used: immunoSEQ multiplex PCR; TCRdb lists only in-frame clones, some missing. The data contain tens of thousands of clones, just under 97% of them singletons. This sample was taken from a study of B cell selection in AIRE deficiency. Study findings and constraints: Shared Treg sequences were biased toward short CDR3s with few non-templated nucleotide insertions. About 30.6% of healthy-shared Treg sequences were found among patient Tconv cells.

The CDR3 sequence is 17 residues long. Germline-derived CDR1 and CDR2 are SGHDN and FVKESK. V was trimmed by 5 bases and J by 1 base, leaving 21 bases between them. Sequencing input: conventional CD4+ T cells sorted from PBMCs. This clonotype was obtained from a human donor with AIRE deficiency. The chain couples TRBV14 to TRBJ2-7, with D maybe TRBD1 (5 bases). CDR3 residues: CASSARRIVQGSYEQYF. For the CDR3, the DNA is TGTGCCAGCAGCGCCCGAAGGATTGTGCAGGGATCCTACGAGCAGTACTTC.